Sequencing of this TCR beta chain was carried out in a study of blood T cell repertoires in COVID-19. On the study more broadly: PBMCs, B-cell-depleted T cells, or T cells were the source of the cDNA or gDNA that made up the material.

Trimming took 3 bases from V and 6 from J, leaving 11 bases between them. This CDR3 has 13 amino acids. CDR1 is MNHEY and CDR2 is SVGEGT in the germline V gene. TCRdb's copy holds only in-frame clones and misses some; the assay was immunoSEQ multiplex PCR. The sample lists more than 85,000 clones, 92% occurring once. The V call is TRBV6-2 or TRBV6-3, the J call TRBJ1-1, with D hard to call. Sequenced: peripheral blood. This clonotype was obtained from a man between 65 and 85 years old with acute or convalescent COVID-19. CDR3 residues: CASSYRTGSEAFF. The CDR3 DNA reads as TGTGCCAGCAGTTATCGTACGGGGTCTGAAGCTTTCTTT.